This passage covers 7 T cell receptor beta chains from one sample sequenced in a study of blood T cells in healthy people across ages (dated by TCRdb to the mid-2010s). To prepare the library, 5' RACE was applied. The run used an Illumina HiSeq 2500. A second PCR of about 6 to 12 cycles was run with a J-beta primer mix and a sample-barcoded 5' primer. TCRdb redid the processing of the public reads, applying fastp at Q25 and MiXCR, and retained in-frame beta chains. Rows matching on CDR3 protein sequence are summarized as one entry with the most common DNA and genes. The table for this sample lists about 640,000 distinct CDR3 sequences; 58% of them were counted only once. The ten most abundant clones make up over 35% of the sample. Sequencing used blood. Receptors originate from a man in his sixties in good health.

J is TRBJ2-3 and V is TRBV2, with 9 bases that match TRBD2. The J segment lost 0 bases and the V segment lost 6 bases, leaving 4 bases of the junction unmatched. CDR1 is SNHLY, CDR2 FYNNEI, per germline. The CDR3 spans 15 residues. The CDR3 loop is CASRALAGSTDTQYF. CDR3 DNA sequence: TGTGCCAGCAGAGCTCTAGCGGGGAGCACAGATACGCAGTATTTT.

This clonotype occurred a few times. The chain carries TRBV7-9 and TRBJ2-7; tentative D call: TRBD2 (6 bases). The CDR3 covers 14 residues. V dropped 5 bases and J dropped 2 bases, with 13 bases sitting between them. Germline V gives CDR1 SEHNR, CDR2 FQNEAQ (reference sequence). The CDR3: CASSPGTFTYEQYF. DNA for the CDR3: TGTGCCAGCAGCCCCGGGACTTTTACCTACGAGCAGTACTTC.

This chain links TRBV20-1 with TRBJ2-5; weak D call: TRBD1 (6 bases). The ends were cut back, 1 base at V and 0 bases at J, with 12 bases in the middle. CDR3 size: 15 residues. Germline CDR1 DFQATT, CDR2 SNEGSKA (reference sequence). This CDR3 reads CSARAPQGYQETQYF. The CDR3 DNA reads as TGCAGTGCTAGAGCTCCCCAGGGGTACCAAGAGACCCAGTACTTC.

This clonotype was recorded many times. Germline is not matched at one junction end, which may reflect a read error. The chain joins TRBV2 to TRBJ2-6; D assignment may be TRBD1 or TRBD2 (5 bases each). This CDR3 region has 15 residues. CDR1 SNHLY and CDR2 FYNNEI come from the germline V gene. The CDR3 sequence is CASSEGSSGANVLTF. For the CDR3, the DNA is TGCGCCAGCAGTGAGGGGAGCTCTGGGGCCAACGTCCTGACTTTC.

This clonotype has a handful of counts. This chain joins TRBV5-1 and TRBJ2-3; no definite D call. The germline V and J ends were trimmed by 4 bases and 2 bases, with 14 bases remaining between them. The CDR3 has 15 amino acids. Germline-derived CDR1 and CDR2 are SGHRS and YFSETQ. CDR3 sequence reads: CASSTDPGPTDTQYF. CDR3 bases: TGCGCCAGCAGCACGGACCCGGGTCCCACAGATACGCAGTATTTT.

The chain uses TRBV28 and TRBJ2-7; 9 bases line up with TRBD2. The J segment lost 3 bases and the V segment lost 8 bases, leaving 5 bases of the junction unmatched. The CDR3 consists of 13 residues. The germline CDR1 and CDR2 sequences are MDHEN and SYDVKM. The CDR3 reads CASGGGVVYEQYF. The CDR3 bases are TGTGCCAGCGGCGGGGGGGTTGTCTACGAGCAGTACTTC.

This chain links TRBV4-1 with TRBJ2-7; 7 positions agree with TRBD2. The junction had 6 bases not matched to a gene; V was cut back by 1 base and J by 0 bases. Germline V gene sequence: CDR1 MGHRA, CDR2 YSYEKL. This CDR3 region has 16 residues. CDR3 in amino acids: CASSQVSGVLSYEQYF. The CDR3, as DNA: TGCGCCAGCAGCCAAGTAAGCGGGGTCCTCTCCTACGAGCAGTACTTC.